This T cell receptor beta chain was found in a study of tumor-infiltrating lymphocytes in primary liver carcinoma. Study as a whole: Primary liver carcinoma, confirmed by histopathology, was surgically resected. The study included patients who were men and women aged 30 to 69 years. There were tumors of stage T1-T3 N0M0, each 4.2 to 10 cm across. Overall study results and limits: Comparison of CD4+ and CD8+ repertoires was precluded by bulk unsorted samples.

This clonotype was seen once. Its specificity is not known. Using a constant-region primer together with ProtoScript II reverse transcriptase, TCR beta cDNA was made from about 490 ng of total RNA. ARM-PCR, slightly modified, supplied the TCR beta libraries through three nested multiplex PCR rounds. Use of TRBV1-TRBV30 forward primers with a C-beta reverse primer characterized the first two PCR rounds, which lasted 10 cycles each. Using its own MiXCR run on the multiplex PCR reads, TCRdb lists one record per CDR3 protein. This sample carries 330,000 or so distinct CDR3 sequences, around three fifths of them seen once, and the ten largest clones take under 8%. Germline V gene lookup returns CDR1 MGHDK and CDR2 SYGVNS. The V and J ends lost 5 bases and 9 bases respectively, with 14 bases between them. CDR3 size: 13 residues. RNA was extracted from whole blood without cell sorting, alongside germline DNA.

Sequencing input: peripheral blood. The genes are TRBV25-1 and TRBJ2-1; D not certain. This TCR was sampled from a man aged 35 to 55 with primary liver carcinoma and hepatitis B virus infection. CDR3 amino acids: CASSIPEWGEQFF. The CDR3 DNA reads as TGTGCCAGCAGTATCCCGGAATGGGGTGAGCAGTTCTTC.